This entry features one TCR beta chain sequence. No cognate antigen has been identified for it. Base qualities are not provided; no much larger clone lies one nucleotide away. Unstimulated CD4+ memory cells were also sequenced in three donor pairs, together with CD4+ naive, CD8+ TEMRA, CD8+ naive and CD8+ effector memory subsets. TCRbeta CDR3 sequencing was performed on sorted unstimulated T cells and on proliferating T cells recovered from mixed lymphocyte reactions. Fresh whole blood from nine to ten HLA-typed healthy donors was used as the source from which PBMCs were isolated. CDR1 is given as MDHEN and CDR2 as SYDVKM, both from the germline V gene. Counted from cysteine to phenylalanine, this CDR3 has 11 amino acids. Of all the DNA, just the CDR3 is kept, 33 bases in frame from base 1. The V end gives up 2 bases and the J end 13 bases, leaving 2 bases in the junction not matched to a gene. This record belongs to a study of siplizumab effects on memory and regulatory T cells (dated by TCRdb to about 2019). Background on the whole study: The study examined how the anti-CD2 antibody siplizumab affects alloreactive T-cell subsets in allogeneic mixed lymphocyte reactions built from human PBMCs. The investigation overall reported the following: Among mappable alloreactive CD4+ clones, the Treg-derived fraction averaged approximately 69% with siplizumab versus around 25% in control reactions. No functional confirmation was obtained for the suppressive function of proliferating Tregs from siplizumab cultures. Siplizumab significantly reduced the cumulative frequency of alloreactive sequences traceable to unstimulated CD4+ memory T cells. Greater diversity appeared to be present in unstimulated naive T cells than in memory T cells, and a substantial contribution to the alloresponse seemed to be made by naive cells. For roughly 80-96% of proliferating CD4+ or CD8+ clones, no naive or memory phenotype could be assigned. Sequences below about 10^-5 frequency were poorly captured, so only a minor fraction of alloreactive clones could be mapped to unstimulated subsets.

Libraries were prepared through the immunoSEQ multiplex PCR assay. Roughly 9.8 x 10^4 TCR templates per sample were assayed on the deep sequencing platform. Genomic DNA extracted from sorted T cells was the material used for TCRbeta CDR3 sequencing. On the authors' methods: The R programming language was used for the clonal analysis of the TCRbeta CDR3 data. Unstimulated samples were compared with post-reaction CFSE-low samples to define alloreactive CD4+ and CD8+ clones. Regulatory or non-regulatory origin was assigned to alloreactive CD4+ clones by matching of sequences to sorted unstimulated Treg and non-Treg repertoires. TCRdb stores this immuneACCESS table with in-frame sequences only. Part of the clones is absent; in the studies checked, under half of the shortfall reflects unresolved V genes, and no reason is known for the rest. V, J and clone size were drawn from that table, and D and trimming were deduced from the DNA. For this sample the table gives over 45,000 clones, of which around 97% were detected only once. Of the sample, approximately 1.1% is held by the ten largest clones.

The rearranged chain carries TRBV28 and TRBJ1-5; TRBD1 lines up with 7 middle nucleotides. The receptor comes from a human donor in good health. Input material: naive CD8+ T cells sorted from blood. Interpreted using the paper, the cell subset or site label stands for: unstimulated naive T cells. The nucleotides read TGTGCCAGCAGTTTACCGGGACAGCAGCATTTT. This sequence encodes CASSLPGQQHF.